One sample yielded the 11 T cell receptor beta chains listed below, sequenced in a study of T-cell memory formation after mild COVID-19. TCRdb called the 5' RACE reads again in MiXCR, with one record for every CDR3 protein. The sample lists around 200,000 distinct CDR3 sequences, 20% to 25% occurring once. The sequenced sample consisted of PBMCs or a T cell subset sorted from them (not recorded which). These receptors came from an adult woman who had mild COVID-19 (a few samples of this study predate the infection). Cell type and time point are not known.

This clonotype has only a few counts. The CDR3 reads CASSSDTTYEQYF. In DNA, the CDR3 is TGTGCCAGCAGTTCGGACACCACCTACGAGCAGTACTTC. V and J are TRBV6-2 or TRBV6-3 and TRBJ2-7, with D perhaps matching TRBD1 (5 bases). Trimming removed 4 bases from V and 2 bases from J, with 9 bases in between. Germline CDR1 and CDR2: MNHEY and SVGEGT. The CDR3 runs to 13 residues.

This clonotype was counted a few times. The rearrangement uses TRBV20-1 and TRBJ2-3, with unresolved D. The V gene's germline CDR1 is DFQATT and CDR2 SNEGSKA (reference sequence). V lost 1 base and J 1 base, leaving 9 bases between the germline ends. The CDR3 is 14 residues long. For the CDR3, the DNA is TGCAGTGCTAGAGGGCCACCTCGCACAGATACGCAGTATTTT. Its protein is CSARGPPRTDTQYF.

This clonotype was counted between two and nine times. The chain uses TRBV10-1 and TRBJ2-7; unclear D gene. The germline CDR1 and CDR2 sequences are WNHNN and SYGVQD (reference sequence). V lost 1 base to trimming and J lost 2 bases, with 12 bases between them. The CDR3 has 15 amino acids. This chain's CDR3 is CASSEFKEFPYEQYF. The DNA for the CDR3 is TGCGCCAGCAGTGAGTTCAAGGAGTTTCCCTACGAGCAGTACTTC.

This clonotype appeared once. The rearrangement links TRBV15 to TRBJ2-1; 10 bases agree with TRBD2. This CDR3 has 17 amino acids. V shed 1 base and J 6 bases; nucleotides not matched to a gene: 9. CDR1 is LNHNV, CDR2 YYDKDF, per germline (reference sequence). DNA for the CDR3: TGTGCCACCAGCAGAGCGGGTGGGGTAGCGGGGGGCAATGAGCAGTTCTTC. Residues: CATSRAGGVAGGNEQFF.

The chain's CDR3 is CASGSYEQYF. CDR3 DNA: TGTGCCAGCGGTTCCTACGAGCAGTACTTC. The chain employs TRBV6-5 and TRBJ2-7, with D unclear. CDR1 and CDR2 (germline): MNHEY, SVGAGI. The CDR3 length is 10 residues. V lost 8 bases and J lost 1, with 3 bases in between.

The V and J genes are TRBV29-1 and TRBJ2-7, with D tentatively TRBD1 (7 bases). CDR3 length: 12 amino acids. V shed 7 bases and J shed 3 bases, with 13 bases lying between them. Germline CDR1 is SQVTM and CDR2 is ANQGSEA. CDR3 nucleotide sequence: TGCAGCGCTACAGGGGAGGTCTACGAGCAGTACTTC. As protein: CSATGEVYEQYF.

This clonotype was detected once. The gene calls are TRBV9 and TRBJ2-1; D possibly uses TRBD1 or TRBD2 (5 bases each). The CDR3 is made up of 17 amino acids. Germline V gene sequence: CDR1 SGDLS, CDR2 YYNGEE. Trimming cost V 3 bases and J 6 bases, with 22 bases left between them. CDR3 nucleotides: TGTGCCAGCAGCGACAGCCCGAGGATCGAGGGGCTCAATGAGCAGTTCTTC. Protein product: CASSDSPRIEGLNEQFF.

The chain has TRBV10-3 and TRBJ2-7; 9 bases map to TRBD2. CDR1 is ENHRY and CDR2 is SYGVKD in the germline V gene. The ends lost 2 bases at V and 7 bases at J; junction bases unmatched: 6. The CDR3 consists of 14 residues. The CDR3 loop reads CAISEAAGGGEQYF. CDR3 in DNA: TGTGCCATCAGTGAGGCAGCGGGGGGTGGTGAGCAGTACTTC.

The rearrangement links TRBV7-9 to TRBJ2-1; 9 bases map to TRBD2. The ends lost 0 bases at V and 8 bases at J; junction bases unmatched: 11. Germline V gene sequence: CDR1 SEHNR, CDR2 FQNEAQ (reference sequence). There are 17 residues in the CDR3. CDR3 loop: CASSLALAGGPRDEQFF. As DNA, the CDR3 is TGTGCCAGCAGCTTAGCGCTGGCGGGAGGGCCAAGGGATGAGCAGTTCTTC.

The chain joins TRBV29-1 to TRBJ2-3; the D gene could be TRBD1 or TRBD2 (7 bases each). Germline V gene sequence: CDR1 SQVTM, CDR2 ANQGSEA. The CDR3 sequence is 15 residues long. V was trimmed by 3 bases and J by 2 bases, leaving 15 bases between them. The CDR3, as DNA: TGCAGCGTTGAGTCGGGGGGACAGTCCACAGATACGCAGTATTTT. This encodes CSVESGGQSTDTQYF.

This clonotype was observed a handful of times. The chain links TRBV2 to TRBJ1-1; D remains ambiguous. The ends were cut back, 1 base at V and 1 base at J, with 10 bases in the middle. This CDR3 is 15 amino acids long. The germline CDR1 and CDR2 sequences are SNHLY and FYNNEI. CDR3 in DNA: TGTGCCAGCAGTGAAGACGCGGGGAAGAACACTGAAGCTTTCTTT. It translates to CASSEDAGKNTEAFF.